This T cell receptor (beta chain) was recovered during a study of blood T cell repertoires in COVID-19. Profiled with immunoSEQ multiplex PCR; TCRdb holds only in-frame clones, not every one. The sample holds hundreds of thousands of clones, about 90% seen once. The germline gives CDR1 MNHNY, CDR2 SVGAGI (reference sequence). V lost 4 bases, J lost 2 bases, and 16 bases lay in between. The CDR3 is 16 residues long. Sequenced: PBMCs or T cells enriched from blood (not recorded which). The chain uses TRBV6-6 and TRBJ2-3, with D possibly matching TRBD2 (6 bases). The origin of this receptor is a young woman who had recovered from COVID-19. The CDR3 region is CASSSVREWHTDTQYF. The CDR3 DNA sequence: TGTGCCAGCAGTTCCGTACGGGAGTGGCACACAGATACGCAGTATTTT.